The present entry profiles one TCR beta chain with its context. As yet, its antigen is unknown. The data originate from a study of T cell responses to AZD1222 COVID-19 vaccine. Findings of the study overall: The number of AZD1222 recipients seropositive at baseline was only 6 or 7. Clonal diversity was possibly underestimated, and the donors were mostly white British, with more females.

Some clones are missing from TCRdb's copy, which holds only in-frame ones; the method was immunoSEQ multiplex PCR. Altogether about 140,000 clones are present, more than 90% being singletons, with the ten largest covering 2.5% to 3.5%. The CDR3 consists of 15 residues. The germline V gene encodes CDR1 SQVTM and CDR2 ANQGSEA. Deletions cut 0 bases from V and 2 bases from J, with 14 bases between. The specimen was peripheral blood, collected on day 0 of AZD1222 vaccination. The sequence came from an adult in good health. The chain couples TRBV29-1 to TRBJ2-7; D possibly corresponds to TRBD2 (5 bases). DNA of the CDR3: TGCAGCGTTGAAGATAGTCGGACTGATGCCTACGAGCAGTACTTC. Its translation: CSVEDSRTDAYEQYF.